The next 17 T cell receptor beta chains were all read from a single sample in a study of somatic mutations in cytotoxic T cells in rheumatoid arthritis. TCRdb's copy holds only in-frame clones and misses some; the assay was immunoSEQ multiplex PCR. The sample holds some 20,000 clones, roughly two thirds seen once. The sample comprised CD8+ T cells sorted from blood. These receptors came from an adult with rheumatoid arthritis.

The rearrangement links TRBV6-1 to TRBJ2-3, with D possibly matching TRBD2 (6 bases). Germline V gene lookup returns CDR1 MNHNS and CDR2 SASEGT. V dropped 3 bases and J dropped 9 bases, with 10 bases sitting between them. The CDR3 sequence is 12 residues long. CDR3 in amino acids: CASSDWGETQYF. DNA of the CDR3: TGTGCCAGCAGTGATTGGGGGGAGACGCAGTATTTT.

The CDR3 loop reads CASSYGTGANEQFF. Here the CDR3 DNA reads TGTGCCAGCAGCTACGGGACAGGGGCGAATGAGCAGTTCTTC. The chain recombines TRBV7-8 with TRBJ2-1; 10 bases are a match to TRBD1. The CDR3 consists of 14 residues. Germline V gene sequence: CDR1 SGHVS, CDR2 FQNEAQ. J gave up 7 bases and V 4 bases, and 4 bases lay outside the gene matches.

The V gene is TRBV15, the J gene TRBJ2-2; no reliable D call. The CDR3 totals 13 residues. The germline V and J ends were trimmed by 3 bases and 6 bases, with 8 bases remaining between them. CDR1 is LNHNV and CDR2 is YYDKDF in the germline V gene (reference sequence). The CDR3 nucleotides are TGTGCCACCAGCAGCCCAGGCTCCGGGGAGCTGTTTTTT. Its translation: CATSSPGSGELFF.

This clone occurred a few times. The genes are TRBV27 and TRBJ2-5, with 8 bases that match TRBD2. Germline trimming cut 0 bases from V and 0 bases from J; bases unmatched to any gene: 3. The CDR3 contains 16 residues. CDR1 and CDR2 from the germline V gene are MNHEY and SMNVEV (reference sequence). CDR3 in amino acids: CASSLSSGEYQETQYF. CDR3 nucleotide sequence: TGTGCCAGCAGTTTATCTAGCGGGGAGTACCAAGAGACCCAGTACTTC.

This sequence joins TRBV10-1 and TRBJ2-3; D is perhaps TRBD1 or TRBD2 (5 bases each). CDR1 is WNHNN, CDR2 SYGVQD, per germline (reference sequence). Trimming shortened V by 2 bases and J by 0 bases, and 9 bases separated the two germline ends. CDR3 length: 15 amino acids. In DNA, the CDR3 is TGCGCCAGCAGTGAGGAGGGGCTCAGCACAGATACGCAGTATTTT. Amino acid sequence: CASSEEGLSTDTQYF.

This chain joins TRBV5-1 and TRBJ2-5; TRBD1 aligns across 10 bases. The CDR3 contains 15 residues. Unmatched junction bases numbered 3, after V lost 0 bases and J lost 4 bases. The V gene's germline CDR1 is SGHRS and CDR2 YFSETQ. The chain's CDR3 is CASSLGQGARETQYF. In DNA, the CDR3 is TGCGCCAGCAGCTTGGGACAGGGGGCCCGAGAGACCCAGTACTTC.

This chain links TRBV28 with TRBJ1-1; D is unclear. Trimming stripped 2 bases from V and 4 bases from J, with 14 bases between. The CDR3 spans 15 residues. Germline V lookup: CDR1 MDHEN, CDR2 SYDVKM. The CDR3 loop reads CASSLTSSWGTEAFF. CDR3 nucleotide sequence: TGTGCCAGCAGTTTAACGTCGTCCTGGGGCACTGAAGCTTTCTTT. Combining the CDR3 with reference TRBV28 and TRBJ1-1 gives the whole variable domain DVKVTQSSRYLVKRTGEKVFLECVQDMDHENMFWYRQDPGLGLRLIYFSYDVKMKEKGDIPEGYSVSREKKERFSLILESASTNQTSMYLCASSLTSSWGTEAFFGQGTRLTVV.

The chain recombines TRBV28 with TRBJ2-6; 7 nucleotides align to TRBD1. From germline, CDR1 is MDHEN and CDR2 SYDVKM. This CDR3 comprises 16 residues. The ends lost 8 bases at V and 0 bases at J; junction bases unmatched: 7. The CDR3 region is CASETGFSSGANVLTF. The CDR3 DNA reads TGTGCCAGCGAGACAGGGTTCAGCTCTGGGGCCAACGTCCTGACTTTC.

The gene calls are TRBV6-1 and TRBJ1-2; D uncertain. This CDR3 region has 12 residues. Trimming removed 2 bases from V and 4 bases from J, with 5 bases in between. CDR1 and CDR2 (germline): MNHNS, SASEGT. The CDR3 reads CASSEPSYGYTF. CDR3 nucleotides: TGTGCCAGCAGTGAACCCAGCTATGGCTACACCTTC.

The chain joins TRBV27 to TRBJ2-1; D remains ambiguous. CDR1 is MNHEY and CDR2 is SMNVEV in the germline V gene (reference sequence). CDR3 length: 15 amino acids. Trimming pared 6 bases from V and 0 bases from J, leaving 12 bases between. CDR3 sequence reads: CASSLGDFSYNEQFF. In DNA, the CDR3 is TGTGCCAGCAGCCTTGGGGATTTCTCCTACAATGAGCAGTTCTTC.

By proportion, this clone is medium-sized. The chain couples TRBV5-6 to TRBJ1-1; a weak D match, TRBD1 (5 bases). Germline CDR1 SGHDT, CDR2 YYEEEE. Between the trimmed V and J ends, which lost 6 bases and 0 bases, there was a span of 12 bases. The CDR3 spans 14 residues. The CDR3 loop is CASTDSFMNTEAFF. The CDR3 DNA sequence: TGTGCCAGCACCGACAGCTTCATGAACACTGAAGCTTTCTTT.

The V call is TRBV7-8, the J call TRBJ2-1; D possibly corresponds to TRBD2 (5 bases). Germline V gene lookup returns CDR1 SGHVS and CDR2 FQNEAQ. Trimming removed 5 bases at V and 5 bases at J, with 28 bases between. The CDR3 length is 19 residues. CDR3: CASSQLVAVADSPHNEQFF. The CDR3 DNA reads as TGTGCCAGCAGCCAACTAGTGGCGGTGGCTGATTCCCCACACAATGAGCAGTTCTTC.

The chain is built from TRBV19 and TRBJ2-1; 11 bases line up with TRBD2. Germline V gives CDR1 LNHDA, CDR2 SQIVND (reference sequence). With V trimmed by 8 bases and J by 7 bases, 13 bases remained unmatched. The CDR3 sequence is 16 residues long. CDR3: CASLLTSGGWGNEQFF. The CDR3 coding sequence is TGTGCCAGTCTCTTAACTAGCGGGGGATGGGGAAATGAGCAGTTCTTC.

The V gene is TRBV30, the J gene TRBJ2-1; 8 bases fit TRBD2. The CDR3 contains 15 residues. The germline V gene encodes CDR1 GTSNPN and CDR2 SVGIG (reference sequence). Unmatched junction bases numbered 11, after V lost 2 bases and J lost 8 bases. The CDR3 here is CAWSLGAGERDEQFF. The CDR3 bases are TGTGCCTGGAGTCTAGGAGCGGGGGAAAGGGATGAGCAGTTCTTC.

The genes are TRBV7-9 and TRBJ2-7; TRBD1 aligns across 9 bases. From germline, CDR1 is SEHNR and CDR2 FQNEAQ (reference sequence). CDR3 length: 16 residues. The J segment lost 2 bases and the V segment lost 5 bases, leaving 10 bases of the junction unmatched. This CDR3 reads CASSPSEGQGAYEQYF. The CDR3 DNA is TGTGCCAGCAGCCCCTCGGAGGGACAGGGAGCCTACGAGCAGTACTTC.

As regards this clone: This may come from a read error, since a much larger clone is one base off. This chain uses TRBV28 with TRBJ1-5; D is unclear. V was shortened by 2 bases and J by 0 bases, with 5 bases between the two germline ends. Per the germline V gene, CDR1 is MDHEN and CDR2 is SYDVKM. The CDR3 contains 14 residues. The CDR3 region is CASSLGISNQPQHF. The CDR3 DNA follows: TGTGCCAGCAGTTTAGGGATTAGCAATCAGCCCCAGCATTTT. The entire variable domain, with the rest obtained from reference TRBV28 and TRBJ1-5, is as follows: DVKVTQSSRYLVKRTGEKVFLECVQDMDHENMFWYRQDPGLGLRLIYFSYDVKMKEKGDIPEGYSVSREKKERFSLILESASTNQTSMYLCASSLGISNQPQHFGDGTRLSIL.

About this clone: Mismatch with germline at one junction end may stem from a read error. This chain links TRBV5-4 with TRBJ1-1; D may be TRBD1 (5 bases). From germline, CDR1 is SGHNT and CDR2 YYREEE (reference sequence). The length of the CDR3 is 13 residues. CDR3 amino acids: CASSLGVHTEAFF. The DNA for the CDR3 is TGTGCCAGCAGTTTGGGGGTTCACACTGAAGCTTTCTTT.